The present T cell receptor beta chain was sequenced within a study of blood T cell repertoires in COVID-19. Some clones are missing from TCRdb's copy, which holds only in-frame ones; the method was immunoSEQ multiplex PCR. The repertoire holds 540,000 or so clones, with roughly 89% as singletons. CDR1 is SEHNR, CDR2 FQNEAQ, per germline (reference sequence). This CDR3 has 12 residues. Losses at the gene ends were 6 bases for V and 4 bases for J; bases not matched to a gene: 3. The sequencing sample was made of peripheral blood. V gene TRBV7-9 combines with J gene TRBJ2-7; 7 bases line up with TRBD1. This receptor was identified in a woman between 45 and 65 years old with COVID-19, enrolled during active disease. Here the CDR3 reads CASSRDRYEQYF. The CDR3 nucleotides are TGTGCCAGCAGTAGGGACAGATACGAGCAGTACTTC. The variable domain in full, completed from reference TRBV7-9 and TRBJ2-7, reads DTGVSQNPRHKITKRGQNVTFRCDPISEHNRLYWYRQTLGQGPEFLTYFQNEAQLEKSRLLSDRFSAERPKGSFSTLEIQRTEQGDSAMYLCASSRDRYEQYFGPGTRLTVT.